This TCR beta chain derives from a study of shared clonotypes between healthy human individuals. Regarding the study as a whole: Naive subsets usually exceeded memory subsets in estimated richness.

CD4+ cells underwent separation, giving CD45RA+ naive and CD45RA-negative memory subsets. Of note for this clone: Its antigen is currently unknown.

In the authors' methods: ImmunoSEQ output held junction-only sequences without quality scores, so filtering differed. TCRdb's copy holds only in-frame clones and misses some; the assay was immunoSEQ multiplex PCR. V and J calls and clone size come straight from that table; D and trimming were deduced from the DNA. The profile shows roughly 650,000 clones, more than 95% of them singletons. V shed 3 bases, J shed 1 base, and the junction held 7 bases outside the gene matches. CDR1 LNHDA and CDR2 SQIVND come from the germline V gene (reference sequence). There are 17 residues in the CDR3. Sequenced input: naive CD4+ T cells sorted from blood. This sample's subset: CD45RA+ positively selected. The chain employs TRBV19 and TRBJ2-2, with 8 bases matching TRBD1. The clonotype comes from a woman in her twenties or thirties in good health. In nucleotides, the CDR3 is TGTGCCAGTAGTATGAATCAGGGGGCGAGGAACACCGGGGAGCTGTTTTTT. As protein: CASSMNQGARNTGELFF.